The clone carrying this T cell receptor beta chain was observed many times. The data are from a study of HIV-infected patients and healthy controls. Whole blood was used without fractionation, so all unsorted peripheral T cells were included. Germline-derived CDR1 and CDR2 are SGHTA and FQGNSA. Germline trimming cut 7 bases from V and 6 bases from J; bases unmatched to any gene: 8. CDR3 length: 13 amino acids. Alpha and beta constant-region primers primed reverse transcription of around 0.5 ug RNA. Alpha and beta chain libraries were made separately by chain-specific third strand synthesis with multiplexing indices. In TCRdb, the 5' RACE reads were re-called with MiXCR into one record per CDR3 protein. This table holds approximately 12,000 distinct CDR3 sequences, around 9% found once.

The chain carries TRBV7-2 and TRBJ2-7, with 8 bases fitting TRBD1. The clonotype originates from an adult with HIV infection. The donor label of this sample is uncertain. The material sequenced was blood, taken before antiretroviral therapy. CDR3 in DNA: TGTGCCAGCAACCAATTTCAGGGGGCCGAGCAGTACTTC. Protein product: CASNQFQGAEQYF.